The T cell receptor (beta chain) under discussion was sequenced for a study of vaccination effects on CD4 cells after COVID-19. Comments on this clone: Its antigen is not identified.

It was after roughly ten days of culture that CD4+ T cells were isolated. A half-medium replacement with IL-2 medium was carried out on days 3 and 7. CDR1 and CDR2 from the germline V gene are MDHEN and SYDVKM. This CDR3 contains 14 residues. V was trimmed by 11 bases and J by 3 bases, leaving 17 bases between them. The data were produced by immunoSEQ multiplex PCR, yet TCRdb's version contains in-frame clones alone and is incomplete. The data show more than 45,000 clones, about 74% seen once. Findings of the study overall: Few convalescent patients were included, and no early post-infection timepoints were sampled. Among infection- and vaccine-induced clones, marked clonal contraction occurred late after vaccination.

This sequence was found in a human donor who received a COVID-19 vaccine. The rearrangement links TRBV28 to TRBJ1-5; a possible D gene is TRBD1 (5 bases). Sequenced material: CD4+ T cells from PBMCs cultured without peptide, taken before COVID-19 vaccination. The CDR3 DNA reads TGTGCCGCCTTTACCCCGGGGGTCAATCAGCCCCAGCATTTT. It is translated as CAAFTPGVNQPQHF.